The TCR beta chain under discussion was sequenced for a study of T cell repertoires in cytomegalovirus infection. For the study at large: Shared public TCR beta signatures pointed to both CMV infection and a matching HLA type. Findings and caveats of the study: The study identified carriers of CMV plus the relevant HLA from cumulative public TCR beta family frequency. HLA-C-restricted TCR beta clonotypes specific for CMV led the ex vivo response.

Regarding this clonotype: Its specificity is unknown.

This CDR3 has 16 amino acids. V was cut by 10 bases and J by 6 bases, with 24 bases left in between. Germline CDR1 SGHTA, CDR2 FQGNSA. TCRdb re-derived calls from the reads in MiXCR, one entry per CDR3 protein. This table holds roughly 200,000 distinct CDR3 sequences, about a sixth found once. The receptor comes from a human donor in good health (CMV status not recorded). Some clones in this sample may be carry-over from other donors' samples. The specimen was CD8+ T cells from PBMCs. The rearrangement links TRBV7-2 to TRBJ2-2; unclear D gene. In DNA, the CDR3 is TGTGCCATTCGATTCTATGGTCGGGCGGAAGCCGGGGAGCTGTTTTTT. Translating it yields CAIRFYGRAEAGELFF.